This TCR beta chain was recorded in a study of follicular helper T cells after annual influenza vaccination. Assay: immunoSEQ multiplex PCR; the TCRdb copy retains only in-frame clones and omits some. The sample has some 11,000 clones, approximately 80% seen once; the top ten hold under 0.95%. Time point described: 2014-2015 season, pre-vaccination. Each time point used about 40 to 100 mL of blood. The germline V gene encodes CDR1 MDHEN and CDR2 SYDVKM. The V and J ends lost 5 bases and 8 bases respectively, with 22 bases between them. The CDR3 contains 16 residues. Sequencing was performed on CXCR5- memory CD4+ T cells sorted from blood, taken on the day of influenza vaccination. The source is an adult who received the influenza vaccine. The V gene is TRBV28, the J gene TRBJ2-1; a weak D match, TRBD2 (7 bases). The CDR3 is CASSPTGGPPRYEQFF. For the CDR3, the DNA is TGTGCCAGCAGTCCGACCGGGGGGCCACCTAGGTATGAGCAGTTCTTC. Based on the CDR3 plus reference TRBV28 and TRBJ2-1, the full variable domain is DVKVTQSSRYLVKRTGEKVFLECVQDMDHENMFWYRQDPGLGLRLIYFSYDVKMKEKGDIPEGYSVSREKKERFSLILESASTNQTSMYLCASSPTGGPPRYEQFFGPGTRLTVL.